This T cell receptor beta chain was obtained from a study of blood T cell repertoires in COVID-19. Study background: In each case, the material was cDNA or gDNA derived from T cells, B-cell-depleted T cells, or PBMCs.

The CDR3 runs to 15 residues. CDR1 and CDR2 (germline): SNHLY, FYNNEI. V was clipped by 5 bases and J by 6 bases; unmatched bases: 10. Here immunoSEQ multiplex PCR was the method, and the copy in TCRdb shows in-frame clones only, minus some. Of nearly 60,000 clones listed, over 65% are singletons. The V and J genes are TRBV2 and TRBJ2-7; 10 bases are shared with TRBD2. Input material: peripheral blood. The source of this sequence is a middle-aged man with active COVID-19. CDR3 sequence (DNA): TGTGCCAGCAGTACCCCGGGACTAGCGCCAGGCGAGCAGTACTTC. Protein product: CASSTPGLAPGEQYF.